This record covers a single T cell receptor beta chain. The data derive from a study of cytomegalovirus exposure and HLA in healthy donors. PCR employed 60 Vbeta and 13 Jbeta primers. The data were produced by immunoSEQ multiplex PCR, yet TCRdb's version contains in-frame clones alone and is incomplete. The sample contains about 120,000 clones, more than 65% of which appear only once. The CDR3 loop spans 14 amino acids. Germline CDR1 and CDR2: SQVTM and ANQGSEA. V dropped 7 bases and J dropped 5; count of bases not matched to a gene: 10. The clonotype was recovered from a man between 18 and 29 years old in good health and CMV-seropositive. The sequencing input was PBMCs. The genes are TRBV29-1 and TRBJ1-1, with TRBD1 matching 10 bases. The CDR3 bases are TGCAGCGGTCGGGACAGGGGAAGGAGGACTGAAGCTTTCTTT. This codes for CSGRDRGRRTEAFF. The full variable domain, with the rest looked up from reference TRBV29-1 and TRBJ1-1, is SAVISQKPSRDICQRGTSLTIQCQVDSQVTMMFWYRQQPGQSLTLIATANQGSEATYESGFVIDKFPISRPNLTFSTLTVSNMSPEDSSIYLCSGRDRGRRTEAFFGQGTRLTVV.